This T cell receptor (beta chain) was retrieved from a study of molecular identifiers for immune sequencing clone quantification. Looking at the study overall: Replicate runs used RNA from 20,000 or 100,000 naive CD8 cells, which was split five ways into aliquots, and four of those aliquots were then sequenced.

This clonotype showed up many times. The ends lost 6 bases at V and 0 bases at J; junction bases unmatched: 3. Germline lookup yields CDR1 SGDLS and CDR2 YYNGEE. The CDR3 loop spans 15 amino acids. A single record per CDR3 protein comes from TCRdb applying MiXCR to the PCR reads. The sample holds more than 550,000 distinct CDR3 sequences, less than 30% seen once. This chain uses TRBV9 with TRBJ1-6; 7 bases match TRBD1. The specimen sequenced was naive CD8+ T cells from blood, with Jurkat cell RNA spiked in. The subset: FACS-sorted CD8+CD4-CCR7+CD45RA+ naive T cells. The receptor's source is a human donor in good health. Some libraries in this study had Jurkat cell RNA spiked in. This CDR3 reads CASNRGSSYNSPLHF. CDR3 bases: TGTGCCAGCAACAGGGGTAGCTCCTATAATTCACCCCTCCACTTT.